The entry below gives a single T cell receptor beta chain sequence along with its context. What it binds is unknown. This entry comes from a study of cytomegalovirus exposure and HLA in healthy donors. Findings and caveats of the study: Roughly even sequencing depth across donors was the assumption behind the presence/absence analyses. TCR beta V- and J-gene trimming, according to a later analysis, was linked to a missense DCLRE1C variant. In an earlier analysis, most TCR beta V segments were productive about 87% or about 30% of the time.

PCR employed 60 Vbeta and 13 Jbeta primers. The repertoire was sequenced with immunoSEQ multiplex PCR; TCRdb's copy has only in-frame clones and lacks some. Of fewer than 150,000 clones in the sample, 60% to 85% were seen once. CDR1 LGHNA and CDR2 YNFKEQ come from the germline V gene. V lost 0 bases, J lost 9 bases, and 16 bases lay in between. The CDR3 has 15 amino acids. The sample consisted of PBMCs. The TCR comes from a woman aged 40 to 55 in good health and CMV-seropositive. This chain joins TRBV4-2 and TRBJ2-3; D perhaps matches TRBD2 (7 bases). Here the CDR3 DNA reads TGTGCCAGCAGCCAAGAACGGGGGGCGAGGCAGACGCAGTATTTT. Its translation is CASSQERGARQTQYF.